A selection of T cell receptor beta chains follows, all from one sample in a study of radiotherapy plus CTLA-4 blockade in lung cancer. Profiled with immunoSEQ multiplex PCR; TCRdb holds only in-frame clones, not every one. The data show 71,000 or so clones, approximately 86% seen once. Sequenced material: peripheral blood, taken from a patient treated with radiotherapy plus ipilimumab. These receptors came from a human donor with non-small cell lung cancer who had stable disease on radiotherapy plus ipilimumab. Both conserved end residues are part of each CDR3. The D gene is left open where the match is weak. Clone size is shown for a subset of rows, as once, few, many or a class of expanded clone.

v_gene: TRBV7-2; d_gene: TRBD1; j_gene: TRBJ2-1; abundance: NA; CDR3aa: CASSLASQGLFNEQFF; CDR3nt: TGTGCCAGCAGCTTAGCGTCACAGGGGCTATTCAATGAGCAGTTCTTC
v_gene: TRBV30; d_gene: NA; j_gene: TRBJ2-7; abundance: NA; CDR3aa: CAWSLGTVYEQYF; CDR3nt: TGTGCCTGGAGCCTAGGGACGGTCTACGAGCAGTACTTC
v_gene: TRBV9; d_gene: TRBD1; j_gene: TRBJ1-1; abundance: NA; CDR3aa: CASSAKQGLGTEAFF; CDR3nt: TGTGCCAGCAGCGCGAAACAGGGGCTTGGCACTGAAGCTTTCTTT
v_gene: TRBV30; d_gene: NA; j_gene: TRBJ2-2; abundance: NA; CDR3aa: CAWSVTRVGTGELFF; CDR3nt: TGTGCCTGGAGTGTGACTAGGGTCGGTACCGGGGAGCTGTTTTTT
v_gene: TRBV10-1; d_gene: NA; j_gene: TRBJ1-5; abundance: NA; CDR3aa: CASSEVGSGGSNQPQHF; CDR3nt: TGCGCCAGCAGTGAAGTGGGGTCGGGAGGTTCCAATCAGCCCCAGCATTTT
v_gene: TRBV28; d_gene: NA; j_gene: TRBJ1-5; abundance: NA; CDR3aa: CASTPGQTNQPQHF; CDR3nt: TGTGCCAGCACACCGGGACAAACCAATCAGCCCCAGCATTTT
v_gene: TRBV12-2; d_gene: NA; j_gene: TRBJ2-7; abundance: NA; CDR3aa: CASRLEWRLAGISYEQYF; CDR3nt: TGTGCAAGTCGCTTAGAGTGGCGGCTAGCGGGTATCTCCTACGAGCAGTACTTC
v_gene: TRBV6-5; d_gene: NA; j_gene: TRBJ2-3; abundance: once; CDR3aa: CASRQKGRGDTQYF; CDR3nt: TGTGCCAGCAGGCAAAAAGGGAGAGGAGATACGCAGTATTTT
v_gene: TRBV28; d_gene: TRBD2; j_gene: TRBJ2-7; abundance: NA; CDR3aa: CASDAGGKRLYEQYF; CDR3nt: TGTGCCAGCGACGCGGGAGGGAAGCGGCTGTACGAGCAGTACTTC
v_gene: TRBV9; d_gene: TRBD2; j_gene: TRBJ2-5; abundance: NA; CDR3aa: CASSVSSGLAGETQYF; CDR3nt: TGTGCCAGCAGCGTGTCTTCAGGACTAGCGGGAGAGACCCAGTACTTC
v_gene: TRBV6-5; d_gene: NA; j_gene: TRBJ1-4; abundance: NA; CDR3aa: CASSPRESGEKLFF; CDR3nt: TGTGCCAGCAGCCCCCGGGAGTCCGGTGAAAAACTGTTTTTT
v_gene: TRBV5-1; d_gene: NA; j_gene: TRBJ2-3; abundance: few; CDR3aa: CASFYGGADTQYF; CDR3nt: TGCGCCAGCTTTTACGGGGGAGCAGATACGCAGTATTTT
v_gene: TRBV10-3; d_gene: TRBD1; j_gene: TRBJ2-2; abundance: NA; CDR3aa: CAISGGTGLNTGELFF; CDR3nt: TGTGCCATCAGTGGGGGGACAGGGCTGAACACCGGGGAGCTGTTTTTT
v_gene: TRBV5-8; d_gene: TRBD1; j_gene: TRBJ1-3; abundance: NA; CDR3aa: CASSVGTAFSGNTIYF; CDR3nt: TGTGCCAGCAGCGTGGGGACAGCCTTCTCTGGAAACACCATATATTTT
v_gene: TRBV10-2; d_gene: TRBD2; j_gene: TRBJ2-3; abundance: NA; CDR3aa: CASSESGLAVTDTQYF; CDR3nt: TGCGCCAGCAGTGAGTCGGGACTAGCGGTGACAGATACGCAGTATTTT
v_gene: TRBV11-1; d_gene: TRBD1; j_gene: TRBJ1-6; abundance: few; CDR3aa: CASSSTGTGAYNSPLHF; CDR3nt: TGTGCCAGCAGCTCAACCGGGACAGGGGCCTATAATTCACCCCTCCACTTT
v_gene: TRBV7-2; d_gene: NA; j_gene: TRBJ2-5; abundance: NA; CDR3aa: CASSRGFKETQYF; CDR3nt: TGTGCCAGCTCACGGGGATTCAAAGAGACCCAGTACTTC
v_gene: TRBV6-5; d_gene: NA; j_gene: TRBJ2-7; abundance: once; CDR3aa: CASSYSQANRPYEQYF; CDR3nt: TGTGCCAGCAGTTACTCACAGGCAAACCGTCCCTACGAGCAGTACTTC
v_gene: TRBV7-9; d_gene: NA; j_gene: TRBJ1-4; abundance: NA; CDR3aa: CASSRQATNEKLFF; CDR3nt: TGTGCCAGCTCCCGGCAAGCAACTAATGAAAAACTGTTTTTT
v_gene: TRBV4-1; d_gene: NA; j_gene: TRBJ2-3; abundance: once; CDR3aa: CASASNALVDTQYF; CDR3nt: TGCGCCAGCGCCTCCAACGCTTTGGTTGATACGCAGTATTTT
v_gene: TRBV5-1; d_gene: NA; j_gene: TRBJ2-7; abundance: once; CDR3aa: CASSLGQNYYEQYF; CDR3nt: TGCGCCAGCAGCTTGGGGCAGAATTACTACGAGCAGTACTTC
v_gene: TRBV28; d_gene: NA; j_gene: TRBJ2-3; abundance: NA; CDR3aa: CASSLYNRRMLTLSTDTQYF; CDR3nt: TGTGCCAGCAGTTTATATAACAGACGCATGCTTACCTTAAGCACAGATACGCAGTATTTT
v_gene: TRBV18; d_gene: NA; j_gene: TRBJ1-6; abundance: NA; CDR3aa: CASSPGGSYNSPLHF; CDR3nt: TGTGCCAGCTCACCTGGCGGTTCTTATAATTCACCCCTCCACTTT
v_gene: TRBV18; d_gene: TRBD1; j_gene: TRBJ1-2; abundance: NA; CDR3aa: CASSPLIPNGQGAGGYTF; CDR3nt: TGTGCCAGCTCACCACTTATACCCAACGGACAGGGGGCTGGTGGCTACACCTTC
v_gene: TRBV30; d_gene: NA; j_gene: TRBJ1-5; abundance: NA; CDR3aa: CAWSVRGGPQHF; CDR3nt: TGTGCCTGGAGTGTACGAGGTGGGCCCCAGCATTTT
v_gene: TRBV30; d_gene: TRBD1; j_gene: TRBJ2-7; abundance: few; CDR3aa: CAWARGPPQGNEQYF; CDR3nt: TGTGCCTGGGCTAGGGGGCCCCCACAGGGTAACGAGCAGTACTTC
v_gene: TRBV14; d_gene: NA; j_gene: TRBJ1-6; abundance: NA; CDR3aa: CASSPSWGGSSNSPLHF; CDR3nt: TGTGCCAGCAGCCCCTCATGGGGGGGCTCAAGTAATTCACCCCTCCACTTT
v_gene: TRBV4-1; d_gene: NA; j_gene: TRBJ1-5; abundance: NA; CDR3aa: CASSAQVNQPQHF; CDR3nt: TGCGCCAGCAGCGCACAGGTAAATCAGCCCCAGCATTTT
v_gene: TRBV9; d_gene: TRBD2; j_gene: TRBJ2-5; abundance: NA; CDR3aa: CASSPGLAGETQYF; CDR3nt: TGTGCCAGCAGCCCGGGACTAGCGGGAGAGACCCAGTACTTC
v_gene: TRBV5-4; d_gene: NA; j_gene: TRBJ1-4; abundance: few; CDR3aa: CASSLNGEKLFF; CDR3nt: TGTGCCAGCAGCCTCAACGGTGAAAAACTGTTTTTT
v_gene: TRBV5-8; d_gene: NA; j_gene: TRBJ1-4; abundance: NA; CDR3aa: CASSSLREKLFF; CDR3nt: TGTGCCAGCAGCTCCCTGAGGGAAAAACTGTTTTTT
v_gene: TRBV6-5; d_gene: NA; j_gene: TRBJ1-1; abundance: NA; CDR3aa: CASSESGIPEAFF; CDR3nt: TGTGCCAGCAGTGAATCAGGGATCCCTGAAGCTTTCTTT
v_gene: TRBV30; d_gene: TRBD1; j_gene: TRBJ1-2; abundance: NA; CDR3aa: CAWSNPGQGLDGYTF; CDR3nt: TGTGCCTGGAGTAACCCGGGACAGGGGTTAGATGGCTACACCTTC
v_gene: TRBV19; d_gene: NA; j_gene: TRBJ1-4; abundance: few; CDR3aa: CASGGRSTNEKLFF; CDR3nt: TGTGCCAGTGGCGGAAGATCAACTAATGAAAAACTGTTTTTT
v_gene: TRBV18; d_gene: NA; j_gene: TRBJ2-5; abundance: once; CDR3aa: CASSPGGRTQETQYF; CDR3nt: TGTGCCAGCTCACCGGGCGGGCGGACTCAAGAGACCCAGTACTTC
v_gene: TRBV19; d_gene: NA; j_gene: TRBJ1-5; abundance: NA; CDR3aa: CASKAGWESNQPQHF; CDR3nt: TGTGCCAGTAAGGCTGGATGGGAAAGCAATCAGCCCCAGCATTTT
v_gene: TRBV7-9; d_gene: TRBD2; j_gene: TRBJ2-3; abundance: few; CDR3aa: CASSPWPSSGREDTQYF; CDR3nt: TGTGCCAGCAGCCCTTGGCCTTCTAGCGGGAGAGAAGATACGCAGTATTTT
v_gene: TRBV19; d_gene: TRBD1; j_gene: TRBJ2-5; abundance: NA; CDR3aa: CASSIKGTGLQETQYF; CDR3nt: TGTGCCAGTAGTATAAAGGGGACAGGGTTACAAGAGACCCAGTACTTC
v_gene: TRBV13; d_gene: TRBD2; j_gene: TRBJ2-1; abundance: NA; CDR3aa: CASSSRHRGGHKQFF; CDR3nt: TGTGCCAGCAGCTCCAGACATCGGGGGGGCCATAAGCAGTTCTTC
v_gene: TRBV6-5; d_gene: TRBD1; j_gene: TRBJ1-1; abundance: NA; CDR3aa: CASSLGQGLQAFF; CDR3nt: TGTGCCAGCAGTCTCGGACAGGGTCTTCAGGCTTTCTTT
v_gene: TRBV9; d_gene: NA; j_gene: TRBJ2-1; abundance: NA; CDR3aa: CASSVATDLRYNEQFF; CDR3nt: TGTGCCAGCAGCGTAGCTACTGACCTTCGCTACAATGAGCAGTTCTTC
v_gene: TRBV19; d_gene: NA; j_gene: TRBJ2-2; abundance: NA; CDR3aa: CASKPRHTGELFF; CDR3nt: TGTGCCAGTAAACCGAGGCACACCGGGGAGCTGTTTTTT
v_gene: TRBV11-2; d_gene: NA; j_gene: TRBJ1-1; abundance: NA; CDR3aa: CASSLEINGMGPAFF; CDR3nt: TGTGCCAGCAGCTTAGAGATAAACGGCATGGGTCCAGCTTTCTTT
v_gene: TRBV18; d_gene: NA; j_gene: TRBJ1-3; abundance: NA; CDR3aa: CASSPPRDVYSGNTIYF; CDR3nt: TGTGCCAGCTCACCACCCCGGGACGTCTACTCTGGAAACACCATATATTTT
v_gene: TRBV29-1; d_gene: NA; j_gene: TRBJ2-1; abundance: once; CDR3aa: CSVGQVGGNEQFF; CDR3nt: TGCAGCGTTGGACAGGTAGGGGGCAATGAGCAGTTCTTC
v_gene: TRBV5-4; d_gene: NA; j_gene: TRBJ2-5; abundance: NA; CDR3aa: CASSLVTEETQYF; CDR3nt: TGTGCCAGCAGCTTGGTGACAGAAGAGACCCAGTACTTC
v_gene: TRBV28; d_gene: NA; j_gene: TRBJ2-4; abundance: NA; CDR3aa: CASSLSIAPGDIQYF; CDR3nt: TGTGCCAGCAGTTTATCCATCGCTCCCGGAGACATTCAGTACTTC
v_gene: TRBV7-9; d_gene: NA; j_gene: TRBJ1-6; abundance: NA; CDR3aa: CASSLGASPLHF; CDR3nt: TGTGCCAGCAGCTTAGGGGCCTCACCCCTCCACTTT
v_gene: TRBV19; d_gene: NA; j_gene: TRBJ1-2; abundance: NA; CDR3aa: CASNGGFNYGYTF; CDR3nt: TGTGCCAGTAATGGGGGCTTTAACTATGGCTACACCTTC
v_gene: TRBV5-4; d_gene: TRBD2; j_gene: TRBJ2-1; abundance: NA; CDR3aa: CASSLALAGGGEQFF; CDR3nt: TGTGCCAGCAGCTTAGCACTAGCGGGGGGTGGGGAGCAGTTCTTC
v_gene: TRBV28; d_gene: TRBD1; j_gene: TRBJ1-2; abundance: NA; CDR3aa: CASSLTGGLYGYTF; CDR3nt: TGTGCCAGCAGTTTAACAGGGGGTTTGTATGGCTACACCTTC
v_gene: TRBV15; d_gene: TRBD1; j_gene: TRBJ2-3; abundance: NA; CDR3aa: CATSTGGDRGTDTQYF; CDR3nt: TGTGCCACCAGCACCGGGGGGGACAGGGGGACAGATACGCAGTATTTT
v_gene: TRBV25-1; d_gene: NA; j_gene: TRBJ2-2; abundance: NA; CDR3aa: CASRTVGGNTGELFF; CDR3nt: TGTGCCAGCAGAACAGTCGGGGGGAACACCGGGGAGCTGTTTTTT
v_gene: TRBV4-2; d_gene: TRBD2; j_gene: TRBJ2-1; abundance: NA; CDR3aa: CASSREPSGGPFEQFF; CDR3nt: TGTGCCAGCAGTCGAGAACCTAGCGGGGGGCCCTTTGAGCAGTTCTTC
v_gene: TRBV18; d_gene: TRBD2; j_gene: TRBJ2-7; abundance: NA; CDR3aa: CASSPAAGGGSLYEQYF; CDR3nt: TGTGCCAGCTCACCAGCGGCGGGAGGAGGGAGTCTCTACGAGCAGTACTTC
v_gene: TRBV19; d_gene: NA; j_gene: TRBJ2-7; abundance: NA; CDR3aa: CASSLRDSYEQYF; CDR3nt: TGTGCCAGTAGCCTCAGAGACTCCTACGAGCAGTACTTC
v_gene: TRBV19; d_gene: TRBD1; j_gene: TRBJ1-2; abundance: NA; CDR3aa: CASSTSTGRWPNYGYTF; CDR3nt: TGTGCCAGTAGTACCTCGACAGGGCGATGGCCGAACTATGGCTACACCTTC